This T cell receptor beta chain was sequenced for a study of blood T cell repertoires in COVID-19. Enrollment of patients from Seattle took place during active infection, with longitudinal follow-up. Some clones are missing from TCRdb's copy, which holds only in-frame ones; the method was immunoSEQ multiplex PCR. Of approximately 190,000 clones listed, 82% were seen once; the top ten hold 7.8%. This CDR3 spans 14 amino acids. CDR1 and CDR2 (germline): LGHNA, YNFKEQ. V was shortened by 3 bases and J by 6 bases, with 12 bases between the two germline ends. The clonotype comes from a woman in her fifties or sixties with COVID-19, enrolled during active disease. The sequenced sample consisted of peripheral blood. This sequence joins TRBV4-2 and TRBJ2-1; perhaps TRBD2 as D (6 bases). The chain's CDR3 is CASSQGSTSNEQFF. The CDR3 DNA follows: TGTGCCAGCAGCCAGGGATCGACTAGCAATGAGCAGTTCTTC.